This T cell receptor (beta chain) was found in a study of cytomegalovirus exposure and HLA in healthy donors (dated by TCRdb to 2015 to 2018). Context from the whole study: In an earlier analysis of about 560 of the donors, 250 to 350 Gb of sequence data and just under 120 million unique TCR beta sequences from about 179 million T cells were reported. Of the roughly 400 genotyped donors, approximately 80% fell in the genetic ancestry cluster associated with self-reported Caucasian donors. Donor age, sex, ethnicity and CMV serostatus were compiled alongside the repertoire data. The later analysis used no new phenotypic data to find candidate immune exposures, relying instead on TCR beta sequences and their occurrence across donors. In addition to the first cohort of 666 subjects, a separate validation cohort of around 110 different subjects was used. The study aimed to test whether signatures of past pathogen exposure could be identified by cataloging public T cell receptors. Approximately 300 gigabases of sequencing data and about 92 million unique TCR sequences made up an early release that covered approximately 700 HLA-typed donors. Across approximately 420 genotyped donors of the cohort, an average of approximately 220,000 unique TCR beta nucleotide sequences per donor were sequenced, and 15% to 20% of those sequences were non-productive. HLA typing covered class I and class II loci at four-digit resolution. Four or five DR-DQ haplotypes were handled as single units for association and clustering because linkage in the cohort was strong. A later analysis re-analyzed previously published TCR beta repertoires from roughly 690 donors and added high-resolution HLA genotyping to study TCR occurrence patterns. The study combined high-throughput TCR immunosequencing, statistical association of individual TCRs with disease status, and machine learning to predict cytomegalovirus infection status. A later genetic analysis used genome-wide SNP genotypes for about 60% of the roughly 700 donors, treating that subset as a discovery cohort. The number of donors typed differed by locus, with 629-630 for A, B, C, DRB1 and DQB1, around 560 for DQA1, about 610 for DPA1, and over 400 for DPB1. The T cell repertoires of under 700 subjects were profiled by immunosequencing and related to cytomegalovirus serostatus. Every repertoire in the discovery cohort had been generated on one and the same sequencing platform. An earlier analysis of some 500 of the donors used high-throughput TCR beta sequencing to judge whether each TCR beta V gene segment behaved as functional or pseudogenic. Summary of the overall study and its limitations: In a later genetic analysis, fewer N-insertions in productive TCRs were reported among donors in an Asian-associated ancestry cluster than the roughly 710-donor mean. Because counts were too low, seventeen rarely observed V segments, including chromosome 9 orphons, were excluded from the earlier analysis of around 590 of the donors. In a later analysis, 16,951 TCR beta sequences were associated with specific HLA alleles at a false discovery rate of 0.05. This cohort had only TCR beta chains sequenced, and the lack of alpha or paired-chain data limited which features could be detected. According to a later analysis, TCR association rates differed among HLA loci, with DRB1 alleles showing the most associated TCRs and HLA-C alleles showing the fewest. According to a later analysis, parvovirus B19, influenza, CMV and Epstein-Barr virus appeared linked to several top co-occurrence clusters. In an earlier analysis of more than 500 of the donors, most TCR beta V segments appeared in productive rearrangements about 90% or about 30% of the time, broadly matching IMGT annotations. Because HLA typing was missing for some donors at each locus, association tests included only the typed subset. Roughly uniform sequencing depth across donors was assumed in presence/absence analyses, although this assumption may not hold. A few of the identified cytomegalovirus-associated TCR beta chains were confirmed in vitro to be specific for cytomegalovirus antigens. In a later analysis, most CMV-associated TCR beta chains were found to appear HLA-restricted, with HLA associations seemingly driven largely by CMV exposure. A cluster of highly shared sequence variants was judged likely to represent a technical artifact of the sequencing pipeline. Across donors, most TCR sequences were observed very rarely, whereas some public TCRs were present in many individuals. A further reported finding was that TCR beta sequences accurately predicted the HLA-A and HLA-B alleles for most subjects in the first cohort. Correlated functional status among segregating V segments might reflect linkage disequilibrium, but an unknown experimental factor could not be ruled out. In a later analysis, HLA-associated TCR beta chains were found to be more clonally expanded and to have lower generation probabilities than equally common non-associated chains. A later genetic analysis associated a missense DCLRE1C variant with V-gene and J-gene trimming of TCR beta chains, and an independent cohort replicated the association. The only immune exposure information available for the cohort was CMV serostatus. A total of about 150 TCR beta chains were listed by the study as associated with cytomegalovirus. According to the authors, the approach could potentially be generalized to other disease states and immunological phenotypes. Because the 87-base-pair reads could not distinguish some IMGT-functional V segments, including TRBV6-2 and TRBV6-3, those segments were excluded. Strong co-occurrence of HLA alleles, especially DR and DQ, made assigning TCR associations to individual alleles difficult. The classifier was reported to diagnose cytomegalovirus status with high specificity and sensitivity in both the original and validation cohorts.

Of note for this clone: It has no known antigen specificity. Nothing much larger sits one base from this clone, and base qualities are not available.

The library came from the immunoSEQ multiplex PCR assay. The multiplex PCR relied on a mix of 60 forward primers for TCR Vbeta segments and 13 reverse primers for TCR Jbeta segments. A multiplex PCR assay on genomic DNA amplified the CDR3 region of rearranged TCR beta genes. On the Illumina HiSeq System, the amplified TCR beta libraries were sequenced as 87-base-pair reads. Under the source paper's analysis protocol: In a later analysis, some 80 million unique TCR beta chains were counted across the approximately 640 repertoires, and around 11 million of these chains were shared by at least two donors. To remove PCR and sequencing errors, raw reads were error-corrected and collapsed into unique sequences using a nearest-neighbor algorithm that merged closely related sequences. To assign V, D and J gene segments, CDR3 sequences were aligned to IMGT reference sequences. Each retained sequence needed at least a six-nucleotide match to both a V gene segment and a J gene segment. Rearrangements were called productive when the CDR3 lacked stop codons and stayed in frame with V and J; all others were non-productive. Following IMGT convention, CDR3 was defined as the stretch from the second conserved V-encoded cysteine up to the conserved J-encoded phenylalanine. The earlier analysis of a few hundred of the donors excluded sequences that lacked an unambiguous match to a single V gene segment. An earlier analysis of about 600 of the donors called V segments functional above 56.7% productive rearrangements and segregating when the between-donor standard deviation exceeded 5%. To diagnose cytomegalovirus status from the catalog of TCR beta chain sequences, a statistical classification framework was built. In a later analysis, V and J genes were assigned by comparing TCR nucleotide sequences against IMGT/GENE-DB human TR gene sequences. In a later analysis, CDR3 sequences and most-parsimonious VDJ recombination scenarios were assigned using the TCRdist pipeline. A later analysis defined each TCR beta chain by its CDR3 amino acid sequence plus V-gene family, and excluded reads lacking a unique V-gene family. In a later analysis, approximately 640 highly shared, low-generation-probability nucleotide sequences were removed to address suspected cross-contamination and a sequencing artifact. In a later analysis, a clonal expansion index for each public chain was calculated from normalized within-repertoire ranks of inferred template counts. Generation probabilities in a later analysis came from a VDJ recombination model fitted to out-of-frame rearrangements, and those results were checked against IGoR. Hypergeometric tests were used in a later analysis to score TCR-TCR, TCR-HLA and TCR-CMV co-occurrence, with a repertoire-size bias correction applied to the TCR pairs. In a later analysis, false discovery rates were estimated by permuting HLA or CMV assignments 20 times. In a later analysis, co-occurring TCRs were grouped with DBSCAN, and TCRdist sequence similarity was added when clustering was performed within HLA-allele-positive subsets. Repertoires with fewer than 30,000 or more than 120,000 public chains were left out of co-occurrence clustering, as were five repertoires with anomalous nucleotide sharing. Imported from immuneACCESS, the table was reduced by TCRdb to in-frame sequences with V and J called. These copies leave out some clones; in studies compared against another copy, an unresolved V gene accounts for under half, and the cause of the remainder is not known. Clone size and V and J calls were adopted from that table, with D and trimming inferred from the DNA. The sample table lists about 110,000 clones, around 84% of them with a count of one. 1% to 1.5% of the sample is held by the ten biggest clonotypes.

Ends trimmed: V by 0 bases, J by 2 bases; bases unmatched to a gene: 1. The CDR3 covers 15 residues, taking in both the cysteine and the phenylalanine. The only DNA kept is the CDR3, 45 bases in frame from the first base. Based on the germline V gene, the CDR1 and CDR2 sequences are SGDLS and YYNGEE. The cohort consisted of hundreds of healthy bone marrow donors. At the time of sampling, all cohort members were nominally healthy, though unrecorded immune exposures were likely present. The donor tested CMV seronegative, placing the donor among the 350 or so seronegative members of the cohort. A peripheral blood sample was collected from each donor, and TCR beta sequencing was performed on peripheral blood mononuclear cells. The Qiagen DNeasy Blood Extraction Kit was used to extract genomic DNA from the blood cell samples.

This TCR derives from a man younger than 45 in good health and CMV-seronegative. Material for sequencing was PBMCs. The chain couples TRBV9 to TRBJ1-3; TRBD1 lines up with 8 middle nucleotides. CDR3 sequence: CASSVDRGAGNTIYF. The DNA is TGTGCCAGCAGCGTAGACAGGGGGGCTGGAAACACCATATATTTT.